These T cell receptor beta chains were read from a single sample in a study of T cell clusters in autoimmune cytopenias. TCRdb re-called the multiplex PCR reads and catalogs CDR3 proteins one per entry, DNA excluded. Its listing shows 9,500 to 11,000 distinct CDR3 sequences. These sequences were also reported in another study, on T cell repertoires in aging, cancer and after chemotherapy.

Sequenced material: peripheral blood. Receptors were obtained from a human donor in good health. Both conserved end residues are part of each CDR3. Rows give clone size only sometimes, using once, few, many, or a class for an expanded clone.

CDR3aa: CASSPGLASTDTQYF; v_gene: TRBV25-1; j_gene: TRBJ2-3; abundance: NA
CDR3aa: CASSEFWTRGQETQYF; v_gene: TRBV6-1; j_gene: TRBJ2-5; abundance: NA
CDR3aa: CASSEEGEDGYTF; v_gene: TRBV2; j_gene: TRBJ1-2; abundance: NA
CDR3aa: CASSPRGLAGVETQYF; v_gene: TRBV11-2; j_gene: TRBJ2-5; abundance: NA
CDR3aa: CASRSSGGYEQYF; v_gene: TRBV6-2/TRBV6-3; j_gene: TRBJ2-7; abundance: medium-sized
CDR3aa: CSARDQISGGQETQYF; v_gene: TRBV20-1; j_gene: TRBJ2-5; abundance: NA
CDR3aa: CASSQETTIPGELFF; v_gene: TRBV4-2; j_gene: TRBJ2-2; abundance: NA
CDR3aa: CASLAGGHTDTQYF; v_gene: TRBV6-2/TRBV6-3; j_gene: TRBJ2-3; abundance: NA
CDR3aa: CSARDNGQPNSPLHF; v_gene: TRBV20-1; j_gene: TRBJ1-6; abundance: medium-sized
CDR3aa: CATSRTHSGTGDTGELFF; v_gene: TRBV15; j_gene: TRBJ2-2; abundance: NA
CDR3aa: CASSSGTDGYGYTF; v_gene: TRBV6-6; j_gene: TRBJ1-2; abundance: medium-sized
CDR3aa: CASSLGHNEQFF; v_gene: TRBV6-2/TRBV6-3; j_gene: TRBJ2-1; abundance: NA
CDR3aa: CASSLDSQGQYF; v_gene: TRBV5-4; j_gene: TRBJ2-3; abundance: NA
CDR3aa: CASSLDGRLAFADTQYF; v_gene: TRBV5-5; j_gene: TRBJ2-3; abundance: NA
CDR3aa: CASSLQRGASTDTQYF; v_gene: TRBV27; j_gene: TRBJ2-3; abundance: medium-sized
CDR3aa: CASRTPGQKYGYTF; v_gene: TRBV13; j_gene: TRBJ1-2; abundance: NA
CDR3aa: CAWSQQGVEQYF; v_gene: TRBV30; j_gene: TRBJ2-7; abundance: medium-sized
CDR3aa: CASSFGGPTSSYEQYF; v_gene: TRBV28; j_gene: TRBJ2-7; abundance: NA
CDR3aa: CASSQDMGVGEQYF; v_gene: TRBV4-3; j_gene: TRBJ2-7; abundance: NA
CDR3aa: CASSQDRRATQYF; v_gene: TRBV4-1; j_gene: TRBJ2-5; abundance: NA
CDR3aa: CADGQGDGNEQFF; v_gene: TRBV5-4; j_gene: TRBJ2-1; abundance: NA
CDR3aa: CASSLKPASYEQYF; v_gene: TRBV27; j_gene: TRBJ2-7; abundance: medium-sized
CDR3aa: CANKTGHHQPRLEKLFF; v_gene: TRBV19; j_gene: TRBJ1-4; abundance: NA
CDR3aa: CASSLSQGGTDEQFF; v_gene: TRBV27; j_gene: TRBJ2-1; abundance: NA
CDR3aa: CASSLVDRVYNSPLHF; v_gene: TRBV7-6; j_gene: TRBJ1-6; abundance: medium-sized
CDR3aa: CASGPFGANVLTF; v_gene: TRBV5-6; j_gene: TRBJ2-6; abundance: medium-sized
CDR3aa: CASSARRESYEQYF; v_gene: TRBV19; j_gene: TRBJ2-7; abundance: medium-sized
CDR3aa: CASSFKPTLQGPNYEQYF; v_gene: TRBV12-3/TRBV12-4; j_gene: TRBJ2-7; abundance: NA
CDR3aa: CSAAGSTEAFF; v_gene: TRBV20-1; j_gene: TRBJ1-1; abundance: NA
CDR3aa: CASSASETQYF; v_gene: TRBV9; j_gene: TRBJ2-5; abundance: NA
CDR3aa: CASSPSGGNQPQHF; v_gene: TRBV18; j_gene: TRBJ1-5; abundance: NA
CDR3aa: CASRGGGFPYEQYF; v_gene: TRBV25-1; j_gene: TRBJ2-7; abundance: NA
CDR3aa: CSAREGGQPQHF; v_gene: TRBV20-1; j_gene: TRBJ1-5; abundance: NA
CDR3aa: CSVATGGYEQYF; v_gene: TRBV29-1; j_gene: TRBJ2-7; abundance: large
CDR3aa: CASRTGLAGGTDTQYF; v_gene: TRBV7-9; j_gene: TRBJ2-3; abundance: NA
CDR3aa: CASSDGDGRMNTEAFF; v_gene: TRBV5-6; j_gene: TRBJ1-1; abundance: NA
CDR3aa: CASRRTGYEQYF; v_gene: TRBV14; j_gene: TRBJ2-7; abundance: NA
CDR3aa: CASSGERGTDTQYF; v_gene: TRBV5-4; j_gene: TRBJ2-3; abundance: NA
CDR3aa: CASSFSVAGVSYNEQFF; v_gene: TRBV5-4; j_gene: TRBJ2-1; abundance: NA
CDR3aa: CASSLVGGETQYF; v_gene: TRBV7-2; j_gene: TRBJ2-5; abundance: medium-sized
CDR3aa: CASSSQGADQPQHF; v_gene: TRBV5-4; j_gene: TRBJ1-5; abundance: NA